These 13 T cell receptor beta chains were all obtained from the same sample, sequenced in a study of blood T cell repertoires in COVID-19 (dated by TCRdb to about 2020). The library was built by means of the immunoSEQ multiplex PCR assay. Entries here come from immuneACCESS through TCRdb and include only in-frame sequences with V and J called. Some clones fail to appear in such tables; in the studies checked, an unresolved V gene covers under half of the shortfall, and the cause of the remainder is unknown. This sample holds roughly 150,000 clones; roughly 89% were observed only once. About 9.3% of the sample is taken by the ten largest. The sequenced sample consisted of peripheral blood. The source of these receptors is a woman in her 70s with COVID-19, enrolled during active disease.

V and J are TRBV6-1 and TRBJ1-5; D call uncertain. The CDR3 totals 15 residues. The V and J ends lost 1 base and 3 bases respectively, with 10 bases between them. Germline CDR1 reads MNHNS; CDR2 reads SASEGT. In DNA form, the CDR3 reads TGTGCCAGCAGTGAAGGACGGAGGTCCAATCAGCCCCAGCATTTT. As protein: CASSEGRRSNQPQHF.

The genes are TRBV3-1 (or the pseudogene TRBV3-2) and TRBJ2-2; TRBD1 matches 10 bases. J lost 5 bases, V lost 4 bases, and 4 bases had no gene match. There are 15 residues in the CDR3. Germline CDR1 reads LGHDT; CDR2 reads YNNKEL (reference sequence). The CDR3 region is CASSLGQGQTGELFF. CDR3 bases: TGTGCCAGCAGCCTGGGACAGGGGCAGACCGGGGAGCTGTTTTTT.

The rearrangement links TRBV2 to TRBJ1-1, with D unclear. Germline V gives CDR1 SNHLY, CDR2 FYNNEI. V was clipped by 5 bases and J by 7 bases, with 20 bases between them. The CDR3 is made up of 15 amino acids. CDR3 protein: CASSPMAVRVGEAFF. The CDR3 DNA follows: TGTGCCAGCAGTCCCATGGCAGTTCGTGTTGGTGAAGCTTTCTTT.

The chain couples TRBV19 to TRBJ1-1; TRBD1 might be the D (5 bases). The CDR3 consists of 14 residues. V was trimmed by 2 bases and J by 3 bases, leaving 10 bases between them. Germline CDR1 LNHDA, CDR2 SQIVND (reference sequence). CDR3 in amino acids: CASSIRGGDTEAFF. The CDR3 nucleotides read TGTGCCAGTAGTATAAGGGGAGGGGACACTGAAGCTTTCTTT.

The chain couples TRBV7-9 to TRBJ2-2; 9 nucleotides align to TRBD2. Germline CDR1 reads SEHNR; CDR2 reads FQNEAQ (reference sequence). The length of the CDR3 is 16 residues. With V trimmed by 5 bases and J by 0 bases, 4 bases remained unmatched. CDR3 bases: TGTGCCAGCAGCCCAGGACTAGCGACGAACACCGGGGAGCTGTTTTTT. Residues: CASSPGLATNTGELFF.

The chain uses TRBV27 and TRBJ2-5; 13 nucleotides agree with TRBD2. V dropped 5 bases and J dropped 4; count of bases not matched to a gene: 4. From germline, CDR1 is MNHEY and CDR2 SMNVEV (reference sequence). The CDR3 runs to 15 residues. The CDR3, as DNA: TGTGCCAGCAGTAACAGACTAGCGGGGGGAGAGACCCAGTACTTC. This translates into CASSNRLAGGETQYF.

The J gene is TRBJ2-1, the V gene TRBV7-6; possible D gene TRBD1, 6 bases. The length of the CDR3 is 17 residues. From germline, CDR1 is SGHVS and CDR2 FNYEAQ. The V end was cut by 5 bases, the J end by 4 bases, with 21 bases between. The chain's CDR3 is CASSRGSGSAAYNEQFF. DNA for the CDR3: TGTGCCAGCAGCAGGGGGTCGGGATCCGCGGCTTACAATGAGCAGTTCTTC. Complete variable domain (other parts from reference TRBV7-6 and TRBJ2-1): GAGVSQSPRYKVTKRGQDVALRCDPISGHVSLYWYRQALGQGPEFLTYFNYEAQQDKSGLPNDRFSAERPEGSISTLTIQRTEQRDSAMYRCASSRGSGSAAYNEQFFGPGTRLTVL.

This chain uses TRBV30 with TRBJ1-1; 11 positions agree with TRBD1. The CDR3 is 13 residues long. Germline-derived CDR1 and CDR2 are GTSNPN and SVGIG (reference sequence). CDR3 amino acids: CGRDRGLGTEAFF. The CDR3 nucleotides are TGTGGGCGGGACAGGGGGTTAGGCACTGAAGCTTTCTTT. The whole variable domain, filled in from reference TRBV30 and TRBJ1-1, reads SQTIHQWPATLVQPVGSPLSLECTVEGTSNPNLYWYRQAAGRGLQLLFYSVGIGQISSEVPQNLSASRPQDRQFILSSKKLLLSDSGFYLCGRDRGLGTEAFFGQGTRLTVV.

The V gene is TRBV5-1, the J gene TRBJ1-1, with D maybe TRBD1 (6 bases). CDR1 and CDR2 (germline): SGHRS, YFSETQ. Trimming left V 3 bases short and J 6 bases short, with 15 bases between. There are 14 residues in the CDR3. The CDR3 here is CASSWGTGRPEAFF. CDR3 DNA: TGCGCCAGCAGCTGGGGAACAGGGCGTCCTGAAGCTTTCTTT.

The rearrangement uses TRBV18 and TRBJ2-1; 7 bases are shared with TRBD1. CDR3 length equals 15 residues. The germline gives CDR1 KGHSH, CDR2 LQKENI. J was trimmed by 2 bases and V by 4 bases; bases with no gene match: 5. CDR3 nucleotide sequence: TGTGCCAGCTCACAGGGGGCCGAGGCCTACAATGAGCAGTTCTTC. Residues: CASSQGAEAYNEQFF.

The gene calls are TRBV7-2 and TRBJ1-5, with D perhaps TRBD1 (6 bases). Trimming stripped 2 bases from V and 6 bases from J, with 17 bases between. This CDR3 is 16 amino acids long. The germline V gene has CDR1 SGHTA and CDR2 FQGNSA. CDR3 DNA: TGTGCCAGCAGCTTATGGGGGCAGGGGTCAGTTCAGCCCCAGCATTTT. Its translation is CASSLWGQGSVQPQHF.

The chain is built from TRBV19 and TRBJ1-2, with D unclear. The CDR3 runs to 13 residues. Germline CDR1 reads LNHDA; CDR2 reads SQIVND (reference sequence). V was pared by 4 bases and J by 2 bases, with 8 bases between. The DNA for the CDR3 is TGTGCCAGTAGTAAGTTTCAGAACTATGGCTACACCTTC. Protein sequence: CASSKFQNYGYTF.

V is TRBV27 and J is TRBJ1-6; unclear D gene. CDR1 and CDR2 (germline): MNHEY, SMNVEV (reference sequence). With 2 bases removed from V and 6 bases from J, the gap between germline ends came to 14 bases. This CDR3 comprises 16 residues. In DNA, the CDR3 is TGTGCCAGCAGTTTACGCCCCGGAGTGATTAATTCACCCCTCCACTTT. Translated, it gives CASSLRPGVINSPLHF.